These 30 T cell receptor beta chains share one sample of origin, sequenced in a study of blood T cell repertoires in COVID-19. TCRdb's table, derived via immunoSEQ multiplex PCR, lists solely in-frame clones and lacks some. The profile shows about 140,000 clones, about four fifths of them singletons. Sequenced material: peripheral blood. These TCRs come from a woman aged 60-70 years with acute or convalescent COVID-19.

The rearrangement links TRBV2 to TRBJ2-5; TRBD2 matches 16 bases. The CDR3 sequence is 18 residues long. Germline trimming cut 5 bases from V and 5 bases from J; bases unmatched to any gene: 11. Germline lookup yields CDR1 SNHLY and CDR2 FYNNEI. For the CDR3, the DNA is TGTGCCAGCAGTCGATTGGGACTAGCGGGAGGGCCCGGTGAGACCCAGTACTTC. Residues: CASSRLGLAGGPGETQYF.

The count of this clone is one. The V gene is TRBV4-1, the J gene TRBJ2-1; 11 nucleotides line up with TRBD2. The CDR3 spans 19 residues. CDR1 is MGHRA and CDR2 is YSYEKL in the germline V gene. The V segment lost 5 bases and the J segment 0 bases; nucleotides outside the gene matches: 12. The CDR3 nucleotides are TGCGCCAGCAGCGAAGGGACTAGCGGCATATATAGCTCCTACAATGAGCAGTTCTTC. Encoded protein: CASSEGTSGIYSSYNEQFF.

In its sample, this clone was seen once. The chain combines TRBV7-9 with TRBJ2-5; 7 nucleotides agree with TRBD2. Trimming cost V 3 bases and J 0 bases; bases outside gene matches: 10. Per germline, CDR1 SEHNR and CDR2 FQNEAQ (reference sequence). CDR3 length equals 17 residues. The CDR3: CASSFPERGLYQETQYF. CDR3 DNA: TGTGCCAGCAGCTTTCCCGAGCGGGGCCTTTACCAAGAGACCCAGTACTTC.

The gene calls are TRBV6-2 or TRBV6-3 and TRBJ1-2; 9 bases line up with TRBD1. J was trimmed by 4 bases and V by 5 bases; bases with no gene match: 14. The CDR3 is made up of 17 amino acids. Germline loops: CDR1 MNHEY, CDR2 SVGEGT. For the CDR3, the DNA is TGTGCCAGCAGTGACAGTGGGACAGGGCTTCTTGTCTATGGCTACACCTTC. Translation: CASSDSGTGLLVYGYTF.

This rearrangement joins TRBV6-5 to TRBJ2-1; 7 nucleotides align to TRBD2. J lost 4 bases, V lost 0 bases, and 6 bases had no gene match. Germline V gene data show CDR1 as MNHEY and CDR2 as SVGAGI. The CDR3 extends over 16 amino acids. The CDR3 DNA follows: TGTGCCAGCAGTTACTCGTCTAGCGGAGCGTACAATGAGCAGTTCTTC. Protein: CASSYSSSGAYNEQFF.

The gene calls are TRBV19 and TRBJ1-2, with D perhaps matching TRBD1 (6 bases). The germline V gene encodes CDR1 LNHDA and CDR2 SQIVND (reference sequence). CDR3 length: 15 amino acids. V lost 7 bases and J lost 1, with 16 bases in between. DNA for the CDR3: TGTGCCAGTAACCCGGGACACCTCTATAACTATGGCTACACCTTC. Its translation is CASNPGHLYNYGYTF.

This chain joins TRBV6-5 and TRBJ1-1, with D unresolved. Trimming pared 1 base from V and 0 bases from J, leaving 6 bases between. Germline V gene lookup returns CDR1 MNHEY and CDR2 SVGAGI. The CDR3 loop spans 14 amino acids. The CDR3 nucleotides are TGTGCCAGCAGTTACTTGGAGATGAACACTGAAGCTTTCTTT. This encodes CASSYLEMNTEAFF.

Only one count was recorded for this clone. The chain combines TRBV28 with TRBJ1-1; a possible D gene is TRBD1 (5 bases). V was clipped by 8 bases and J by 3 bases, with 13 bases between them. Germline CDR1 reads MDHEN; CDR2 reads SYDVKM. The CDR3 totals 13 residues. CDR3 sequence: CASRPWGDTEAFF. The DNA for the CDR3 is TGTGCCAGCCGCCCTTGGGGGGACACTGAAGCTTTCTTT.

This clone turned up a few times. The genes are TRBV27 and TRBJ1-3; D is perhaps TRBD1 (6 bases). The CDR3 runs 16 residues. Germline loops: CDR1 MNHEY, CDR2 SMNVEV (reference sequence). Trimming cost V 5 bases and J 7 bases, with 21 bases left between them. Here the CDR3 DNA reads TGTGCCAGCAGTATACGGGGTGGGGGGGCCGGTAACACCATATATTTT. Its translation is CASSIRGGGAGNTIYF.

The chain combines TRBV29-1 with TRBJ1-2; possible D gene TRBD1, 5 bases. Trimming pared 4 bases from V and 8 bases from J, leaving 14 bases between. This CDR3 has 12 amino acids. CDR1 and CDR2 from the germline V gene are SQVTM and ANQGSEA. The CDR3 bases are TGCAGCGTTGTGGAGGGGAGGACCGGCTACACCTTC. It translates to CSVVEGRTGYTF.

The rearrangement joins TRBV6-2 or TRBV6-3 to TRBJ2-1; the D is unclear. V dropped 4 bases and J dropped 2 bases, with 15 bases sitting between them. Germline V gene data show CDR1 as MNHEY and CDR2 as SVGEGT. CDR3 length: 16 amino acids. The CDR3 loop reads CASSFLAQRPYNEQFF. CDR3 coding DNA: TGTGCCAGCAGTTTCCTCGCCCAGCGCCCCTACAATGAGCAGTTCTTC.

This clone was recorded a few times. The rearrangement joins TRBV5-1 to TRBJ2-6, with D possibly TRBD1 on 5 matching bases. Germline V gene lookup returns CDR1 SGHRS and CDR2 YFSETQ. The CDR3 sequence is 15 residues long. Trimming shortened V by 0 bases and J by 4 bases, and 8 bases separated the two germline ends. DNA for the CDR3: TGCGCCAGCAGCTTGGAACAGGCGGGGGCCAACGTCCTGACTTTC. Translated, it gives CASSLEQAGANVLTF.

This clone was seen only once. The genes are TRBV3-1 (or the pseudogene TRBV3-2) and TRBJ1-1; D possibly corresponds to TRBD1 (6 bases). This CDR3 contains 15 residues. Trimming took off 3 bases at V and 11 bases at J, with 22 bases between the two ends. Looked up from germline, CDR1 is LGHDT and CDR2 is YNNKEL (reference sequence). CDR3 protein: CASSHQDSGSKVAFF. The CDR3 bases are TGTGCCAGCAGCCACCAGGACAGCGGGAGTAAGGTGGCTTTCTTT.

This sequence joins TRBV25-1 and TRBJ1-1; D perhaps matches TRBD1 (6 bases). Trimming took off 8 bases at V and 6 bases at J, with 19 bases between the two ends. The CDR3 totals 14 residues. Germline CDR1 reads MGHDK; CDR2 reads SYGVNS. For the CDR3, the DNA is TGTGCCAGCGTCCGGTCGGGACACGGTTCTGAAGCTTTCTTT. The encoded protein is CASVRSGHGSEAFF.

CDR3 sequence: CASGLVLGEDNEQFF. The CDR3 coding sequence is TGTGCTAGTGGTTTGGTCCTTGGAGAAGACAATGAGCAGTTCTTC. The genes are TRBV12-5 and TRBJ2-1; the D is unclear. Between the trimmed V and J ends, which lost 0 bases and 5 bases, there was a span of 11 bases. The CDR3 runs 15 residues. CDR1 and CDR2 from the germline V gene are LGHNT and FRNRAP.

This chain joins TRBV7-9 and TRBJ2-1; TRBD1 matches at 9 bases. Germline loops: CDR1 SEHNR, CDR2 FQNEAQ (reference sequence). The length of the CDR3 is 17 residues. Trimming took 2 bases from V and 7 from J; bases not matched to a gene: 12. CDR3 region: CASSLFTGTGFRNEQFF. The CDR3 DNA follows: TGTGCCAGCAGCTTATTTACCGGGACAGGGTTTAGGAATGAGCAGTTCTTC.

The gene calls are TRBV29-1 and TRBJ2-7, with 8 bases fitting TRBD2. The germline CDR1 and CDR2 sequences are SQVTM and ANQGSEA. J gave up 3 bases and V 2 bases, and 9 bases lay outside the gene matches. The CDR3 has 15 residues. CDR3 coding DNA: TGCAGCGTTGAAACTGGGACTAGTGCCAACTACGAGCAGTACTTC. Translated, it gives CSVETGTSANYEQYF.

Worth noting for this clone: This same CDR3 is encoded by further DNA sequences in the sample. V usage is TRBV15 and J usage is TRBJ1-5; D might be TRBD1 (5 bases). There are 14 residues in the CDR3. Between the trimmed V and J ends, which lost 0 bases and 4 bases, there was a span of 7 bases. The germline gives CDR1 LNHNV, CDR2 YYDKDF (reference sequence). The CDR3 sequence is CATSRDRVNQPQHF. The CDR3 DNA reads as TGTGCCACCAGCAGAGACAGGGTAAATCAGCCCCAGCATTTT.

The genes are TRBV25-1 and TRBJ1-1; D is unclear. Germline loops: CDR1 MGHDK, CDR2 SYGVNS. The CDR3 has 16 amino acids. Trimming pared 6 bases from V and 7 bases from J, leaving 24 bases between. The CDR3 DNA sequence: TGTGCCAGCAGCCCAACAGTGCGTTACGCAGACGATGAAGCTTTCTTT. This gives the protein CASSPTVRYADDEAFF.

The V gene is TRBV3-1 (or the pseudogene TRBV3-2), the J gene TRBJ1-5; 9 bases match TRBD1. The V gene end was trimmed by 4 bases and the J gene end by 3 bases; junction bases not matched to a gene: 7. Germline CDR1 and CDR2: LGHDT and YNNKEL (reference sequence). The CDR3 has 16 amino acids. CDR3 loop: CASSPGQGTHNQPQHF. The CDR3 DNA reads TGTGCCAGCAGCCCAGGACAGGGGACACACAATCAGCCCCAGCATTTT.

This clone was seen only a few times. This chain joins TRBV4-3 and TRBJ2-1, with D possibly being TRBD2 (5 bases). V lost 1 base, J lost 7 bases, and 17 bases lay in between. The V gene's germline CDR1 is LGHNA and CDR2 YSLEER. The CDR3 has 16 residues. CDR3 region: CASSQGASHFLNEQFF. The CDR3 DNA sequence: TGCGCCAGCAGCCAAGGAGCTAGCCATTTTTTGAATGAGCAGTTCTTC.

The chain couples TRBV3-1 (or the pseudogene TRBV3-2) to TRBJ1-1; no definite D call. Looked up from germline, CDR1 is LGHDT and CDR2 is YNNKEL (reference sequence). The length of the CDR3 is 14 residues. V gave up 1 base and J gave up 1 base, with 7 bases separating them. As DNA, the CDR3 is TGTGCCAGCAGCCAAGGAGTCCCGAACACTGAAGCTTTCTTT. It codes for CASSQGVPNTEAFF.

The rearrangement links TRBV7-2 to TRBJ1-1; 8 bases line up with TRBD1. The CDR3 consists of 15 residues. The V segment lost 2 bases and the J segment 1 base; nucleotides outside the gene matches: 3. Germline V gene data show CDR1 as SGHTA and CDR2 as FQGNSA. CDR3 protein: CASSLLTGGNTEAFF. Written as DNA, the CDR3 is TGTGCCAGCAGCTTATTAACAGGGGGGAACACTGAAGCTTTCTTT.

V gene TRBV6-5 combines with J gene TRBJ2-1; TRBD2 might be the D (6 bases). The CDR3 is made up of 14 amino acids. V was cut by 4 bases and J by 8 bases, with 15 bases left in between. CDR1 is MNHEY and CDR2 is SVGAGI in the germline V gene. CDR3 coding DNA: TGTGCCAGCAGTTGGGGGGATACTCTTGATGAGCAGTTCTTC. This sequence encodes CASSWGDTLDEQFF.

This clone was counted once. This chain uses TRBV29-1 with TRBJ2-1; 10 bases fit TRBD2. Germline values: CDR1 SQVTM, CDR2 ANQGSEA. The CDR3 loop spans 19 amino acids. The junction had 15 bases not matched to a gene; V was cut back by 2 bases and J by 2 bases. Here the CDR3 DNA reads TGCAGCGTTGAATTCGAGGGGCCTAGCGGGAGCCTTGCCTACAATGAGCAGTTCTTC. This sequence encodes CSVEFEGPSGSLAYNEQFF.

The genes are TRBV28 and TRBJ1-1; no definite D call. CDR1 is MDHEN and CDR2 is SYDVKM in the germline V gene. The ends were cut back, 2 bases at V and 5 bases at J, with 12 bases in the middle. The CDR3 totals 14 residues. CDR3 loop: CASSLGGGRTEAFF. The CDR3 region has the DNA TGTGCCAGCAGTTTAGGCGGAGGGAGGACTGAAGCTTTCTTT.

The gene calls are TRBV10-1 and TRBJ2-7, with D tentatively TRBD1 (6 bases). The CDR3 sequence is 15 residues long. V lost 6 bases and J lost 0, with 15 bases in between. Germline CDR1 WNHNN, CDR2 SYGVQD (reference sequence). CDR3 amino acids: CASRGQYPSSYEQYF. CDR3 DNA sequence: TGCGCCAGCAGAGGACAGTACCCAAGCTCCTACGAGCAGTACTTC.

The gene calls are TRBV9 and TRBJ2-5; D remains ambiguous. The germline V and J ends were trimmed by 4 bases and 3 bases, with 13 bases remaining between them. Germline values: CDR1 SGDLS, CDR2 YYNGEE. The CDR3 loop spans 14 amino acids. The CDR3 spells CASSPQVSEETQYF. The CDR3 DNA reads TGTGCCAGCAGCCCTCAGGTTTCAGAAGAGACCCAGTACTTC.

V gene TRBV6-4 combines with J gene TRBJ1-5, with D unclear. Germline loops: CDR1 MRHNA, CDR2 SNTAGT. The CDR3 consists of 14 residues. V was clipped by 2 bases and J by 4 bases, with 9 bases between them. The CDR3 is CASSDLAGNQPQHF. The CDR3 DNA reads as TGTGCCAGCAGTGACCTGGCGGGAAATCAGCCCCAGCATTTT.

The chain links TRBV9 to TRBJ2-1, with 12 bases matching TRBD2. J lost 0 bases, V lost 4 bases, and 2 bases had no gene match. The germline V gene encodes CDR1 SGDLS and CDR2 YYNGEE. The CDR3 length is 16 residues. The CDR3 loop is CASSILAGGSYNEQFF. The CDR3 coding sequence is TGTGCCAGCAGCATACTAGCGGGAGGCTCCTACAATGAGCAGTTCTTC. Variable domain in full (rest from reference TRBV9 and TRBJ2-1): DSGVTQTPKHLITATGQRVTLRCSPRSGDLSVYWYQQSLDQGLQFLIQYYNGEERAKGNILERFSAQQFPDLHSELNLSSLELGDSALYFCASSILAGGSYNEQFFGPGTRLTVL.